Listed below are T cell receptor beta chains from one sample, sequenced in a study of metastatic and nonmetastatic thyroid tumors. Through MiXCR, TCRdb re-clonotyped the PCR reads. The sample carries about 27,000 clones, about 16% recorded once. What was sequenced was blood. The source is a male donor with papillary thyroid cancer or a benign thyroid nodule (not recorded which). Some clones in this sample may be carry-over from other donors' samples. The CDR3 runs from the conserved cysteine through the conserved F or W. D genes are given only for firm matches. Clone size is shown for a subset of rows, as once, few, many or a class of expanded clone.

d_call: .; j_call: TRBJ1-1; v_call: TRBV27; clone_size: many; cdr3_nt: TGTGCCAGCAGTGGTGGGCTGAACACTGAAGCTTTCTTT; cdr3_aa: CASSGGLNTEAFF
d_call: TRBD1; j_call: TRBJ2-1; v_call: TRBV6-2/TRBV6-3; clone_size: medium-sized; cdr3_nt: TGTGCCAGCAGTAAGGGACAGTTTGGTGAGCAGTTCTTC; cdr3_aa: CASSKGQFGEQFF
d_call: .; j_call: TRBJ1-1; v_call: TRBV10-2; clone_size: many; cdr3_nt: TGCGCCAGCAGTGAGTCGATGGCTGAAGCTTTCTTT; cdr3_aa: CASSESMAEAFF
d_call: .; j_call: TRBJ2-6; v_call: TRBV7-3; clone_size: many; cdr3_nt: TGTGCCAGCAGCCCACTAATAGGGGCCAACGTCCTGACTTTC; cdr3_aa: CASSPLIGANVLTF
d_call: .; j_call: TRBJ1-4; v_call: TRBV28; clone_size: few; cdr3_nt: TGTGCCAGCAGTCGGGGCCCATCCCCAGTAAAACTGTTTTTT; cdr3_aa: CASSRGPSPVKLFF
d_call: .; j_call: TRBJ1-4; v_call: TRBV4-1; clone_size: many; cdr3_nt: TGCGCCAGCAGCCCTGGATGGGGGGATGAAAAACTGTTTTTT; cdr3_aa: CASSPGWGDEKLFF
d_call: .; j_call: TRBJ2-2; v_call: TRBV9; clone_size: many; cdr3_nt: TGTGCCAGCAGCGAAGCGGCGGAACCGCGGGAGCTGTTTTTT; cdr3_aa: CASSEAAEPRELFF
d_call: .; j_call: TRBJ1-2; v_call: TRBV6-5; clone_size: many; cdr3_nt: TGTGCCAGCAGTCTACTCATAAACTATGGCTACACCTTC; cdr3_aa: CASSLLINYGYTF
d_call: .; j_call: TRBJ2-2; v_call: TRBV6-4; clone_size: .; cdr3_nt: TGTGCCAGCAGTACCAATAGGATGCGTCCCCAGGGCTGTGCGAACACCGGGGAGCTGTTTTTT; cdr3_aa: CASSTNRMRPQGCANTGELFF
d_call: .; j_call: TRBJ2-3; v_call: TRBV7-6; clone_size: many; cdr3_nt: TGTGCCAGCAGCTTAGCAGGGGGGGATACGCAGTATTTT; cdr3_aa: CASSLAGGDTQYF
d_call: .; j_call: TRBJ2-3; v_call: TRBV5-1; clone_size: .; cdr3_nt: TGCGCCAGCAGCTTGAGGGGGATGAGACCCACAGATACGCAGTATTTT; cdr3_aa: CASSLRGMRPTDTQYF
d_call: TRBD1; j_call: TRBJ2-3; v_call: TRBV4-2; clone_size: many; cdr3_nt: TGTGCCAGCAGCCAAGCCGGGACAGGGAGCACAGATACGCAGTATTTT; cdr3_aa: CASSQAGTGSTDTQYF
d_call: TRBD1; j_call: TRBJ2-5; v_call: TRBV30; clone_size: many; cdr3_nt: TGTGCCTGGGACAGGGGGACGACCCAGTACTTC; cdr3_aa: CAWDRGTTQYF
d_call: .; j_call: TRBJ2-6; v_call: TRBV2; clone_size: .; cdr3_nt: TGTGCCACAAAGCCATCCAGACACTCTGGGGCCAACGTCCTGACTTTC; cdr3_aa: CATKPSRHSGANVLTF
d_call: TRBD2; j_call: TRBJ2-3; v_call: TRBV9; clone_size: many; cdr3_nt: TGTGCCAGCAGCGTAACGGGGGGAGGTCCCACAGATACGCAGTATTTT; cdr3_aa: CASSVTGGGPTDTQYF
d_call: .; j_call: TRBJ2-5; v_call: TRBV11-2; clone_size: many; cdr3_nt: TGTGCCAGCAGCTTAGAGGGTGGCCGGGGAGAGACCCAGTACTTC; cdr3_aa: CASSLEGGRGETQYF
d_call: .; j_call: TRBJ2-7; v_call: TRBV4-1; clone_size: .; cdr3_nt: TGCGCCAGCAGCCAAGCTGGAGTTGAAAACGAGCAGTACTTC; cdr3_aa: CASSQAGVENEQYF
d_call: TRBD2; j_call: TRBJ2-2; v_call: TRBV9; clone_size: many; cdr3_nt: TGTGCCAGCAGCGTAGTGTTTAGTGGGAGGGACGACACCGGGGAGCTGTTTTTT; cdr3_aa: CASSVVFSGRDDTGELFF
d_call: .; j_call: TRBJ2-5; v_call: TRBV12-3/TRBV12-4; clone_size: many; cdr3_nt: TGTGCCAGCAGTCGGGACTCCAAAGAGACCCAGTACTTC; cdr3_aa: CASSRDSKETQYF
d_call: TRBD1; j_call: TRBJ2-5; v_call: TRBV12-3/TRBV12-4; clone_size: .; cdr3_nt: TGTGCCAACAGTTTCGGACAGGGGATTCAAGAGAACCAGTACTTC; cdr3_aa: CANSFGQGIQENQYF
d_call: TRBD2; j_call: TRBJ2-7; v_call: TRBV7-2; clone_size: many; cdr3_nt: TGTGCCAGCAGCCCCCTAGCGGGGGACGCCTACGAGCAGTACTTC; cdr3_aa: CASSPLAGDAYEQYF
d_call: .; j_call: TRBJ2-7; v_call: TRBV7-2; clone_size: .; cdr3_nt: TGTGCCAGCAGCTTTGTCTCCGGGCTAGCCTACGAGCAGTACTTC; cdr3_aa: CASSFVSGLAYEQYF
d_call: .; j_call: TRBJ2-5; v_call: TRBV12-3/TRBV12-4; clone_size: many; cdr3_nt: TGTGCCAGCAGTTCGTGGGAGACCCAGTACTTC; cdr3_aa: CASSSWETQYF
d_call: .; j_call: TRBJ2-7; v_call: TRBV30; clone_size: .; cdr3_nt: TGTGCCTGGGCCCGGGACATCGAGCAGTACTTC; cdr3_aa: CAWARDIEQYF
d_call: .; j_call: TRBJ2-1; v_call: TRBV12-3/TRBV12-4; clone_size: many; cdr3_nt: TGTGCCATCCGGGACACCTTTTGGAATGAGCAGTTCTTC; cdr3_aa: CAIRDTFWNEQFF
d_call: .; j_call: TRBJ1-1; v_call: TRBV7-9; clone_size: many; cdr3_nt: TGTGCCAGCAGCTTACTACAGGCACCTGAAGCTTTCTTT; cdr3_aa: CASSLLQAPEAFF
d_call: .; j_call: TRBJ2-6; v_call: TRBV7-3; clone_size: many; cdr3_nt: TGTGCCAGCAGCTTGGGTGGGGCCAACGTCCTGACTTTC; cdr3_aa: CASSLGGANVLTF
d_call: TRBD2; j_call: TRBJ2-7; v_call: TRBV6-1; clone_size: few; cdr3_nt: TGTGCCAGCAGTCGCAAGCGGGAGTCCCACGAGCAGTACTTC; cdr3_aa: CASSRKRESHEQYF
d_call: .; j_call: TRBJ2-1; v_call: TRBV19; clone_size: .; cdr3_nt: TGTGCCAGTAGGGTCTTCGTGTCGGGTGAGCAGTTCTTC; cdr3_aa: CASRVFVSGEQFF
d_call: TRBD1; j_call: TRBJ1-6; v_call: TRBV10-3; clone_size: many; cdr3_nt: TGTGCCATCAGCGTGACAGGGGAAGATTCACCCCTCCACTTT; cdr3_aa: CAISVTGEDSPLHF
d_call: .; j_call: TRBJ2-3; v_call: TRBV2; clone_size: .; cdr3_nt: TGTGCCAGCCACTGGACGGGTTCCGGGGGCACAGGTACGCAGTATTTT; cdr3_aa: CASHWTGSGGTGTQYF
d_call: .; j_call: TRBJ2-1; v_call: TRBV12-3/TRBV12-4; clone_size: many; cdr3_nt: TGTGCCAGCAGCTCCTGGGGGGATATCAATGAGCAGTTCTTC; cdr3_aa: CASSSWGDINEQFF
d_call: TRBD2; j_call: TRBJ2-5; v_call: TRBV9; clone_size: many; cdr3_nt: TGTGCCAGCAGCATTAGCGGGAGTGGAGAGACCCAGTACTTC; cdr3_aa: CASSISGSGETQYF
d_call: .; j_call: TRBJ1-2; v_call: TRBV19; clone_size: many; cdr3_nt: TGTGCCGGAGAGGGCGGGACCTATGGCTACACCTTC; cdr3_aa: CAGEGGTYGYTF
d_call: .; j_call: TRBJ1-5; v_call: TRBV20-1; clone_size: many; cdr3_nt: TGCAGTGCTGGGGGGGTTGCAGTTAGCAATCAGCCCCAGCATTTT; cdr3_aa: CSAGGVAVSNQPQHF
d_call: .; j_call: TRBJ2-3; v_call: TRBV5-5; clone_size: many; cdr3_nt: TGTGCCAGCAGTGAGGCAGGCGGGGTCACAGATACGCAGTATTTT; cdr3_aa: CASSEAGGVTDTQYF
d_call: .; j_call: TRBJ1-1; v_call: TRBV20-1; clone_size: medium-sized; cdr3_nt: TGCAGTGCTAGAGGTCTAGGGGGTCTCAACACTGAAGCTTTCTTT; cdr3_aa: CSARGLGGLNTEAFF
d_call: TRBD2; j_call: TRBJ2-1; v_call: TRBV5-1; clone_size: .; cdr3_nt: TGCGCCAGCGGCTCCGGGACTAGCGGGACCTACAATGAGCAGTTCTTC; cdr3_aa: CASGSGTSGTYNEQFF
d_call: .; j_call: TRBJ2-1; v_call: TRBV5-8; clone_size: many; cdr3_nt: TGTGCCAGCAGCTGGCGCTCGGGAGTCGGTGAGCAGTTCTTC; cdr3_aa: CASSWRSGVGEQFF
d_call: TRBD2; j_call: TRBJ2-1; v_call: TRBV5-1; clone_size: many; cdr3_nt: TGCGCCAGCAGCTTGGGTGGGACTAGCGGGGGTGAGCAGTTCTTC; cdr3_aa: CASSLGGTSGGEQFF
d_call: TRBD1; j_call: TRBJ2-7; v_call: TRBV20-1; clone_size: once; cdr3_nt: TGCAGTGCTAGAGAAGTGGGACAGGGGGACTCCTACGAGCAGTACTTC; cdr3_aa: CSAREVGQGDSYEQYF
d_call: .; j_call: TRBJ1-1; v_call: TRBV20-1; clone_size: .; cdr3_nt: TGCAGTGCCGCTTGGACGGTGAACACTGAAGCTTTCTTT; cdr3_aa: CSAAWTVNTEAFF
d_call: TRBD1; j_call: TRBJ1-6; v_call: TRBV7-8; clone_size: .; cdr3_nt: TGTGCCAGCAGGGAACAGGGGTCCTATAATTCACCCCTCCACTTT; cdr3_aa: CASREQGSYNSPLHF
d_call: .; j_call: TRBJ2-3; v_call: TRBV19; clone_size: many; cdr3_nt: TGTGCCAGCAGCCTAGAAGGGCAGGGAGCGCAGTATTTT; cdr3_aa: CASSLEGQGAQYF
d_call: TRBD2; j_call: TRBJ2-6; v_call: TRBV5-4; clone_size: .; cdr3_nt: TGTGCCAGCAGCTTTGCGACTAGCGGGGGAGATGGGGCCAACGTCCTGACTTTC; cdr3_aa: CASSFATSGGDGANVLTF
d_call: TRBD2; j_call: TRBJ2-3; v_call: TRBV19; clone_size: many; cdr3_nt: TGTGCCAGTAGTATAACTAGCGGCACAGATACGCAGTATTTT; cdr3_aa: CASSITSGTDTQYF
d_call: TRBD2; j_call: TRBJ2-7; v_call: TRBV7-9; clone_size: many; cdr3_nt: TGTGCCAGCAGCCCTCTTTCGGGACTAGCGTCTCAGACCTACGAGCAGTACTTC; cdr3_aa: CASSPLSGLASQTYEQYF
d_call: .; j_call: TRBJ1-1; v_call: TRBV2; clone_size: many; cdr3_nt: TGTGCCAGCCAAGCCACGAAGAACACTGAAGCTTTCTTT; cdr3_aa: CASQATKNTEAFF
d_call: TRBD2; j_call: TRBJ2-3; v_call: TRBV6-1; clone_size: medium-sized; cdr3_nt: TGTGCCAGCAGTGGATCAACTAGCGGGGGGGGCACAGATACGCAGTATTTT; cdr3_aa: CASSGSTSGGGTDTQYF
d_call: .; j_call: TRBJ1-2; v_call: TRBV7-9; clone_size: many; cdr3_nt: TGTGCCAGCACCCGGGGAGGTTCCATCTATGGCTACACCTTC; cdr3_aa: CASTRGGSIYGYTF
d_call: .; j_call: TRBJ2-7; v_call: TRBV7-6; clone_size: many; cdr3_nt: TGTGCCAGCAGCTTAATTCCTAGCAGCTACGAGCAGTACTTC; cdr3_aa: CASSLIPSSYEQYF
d_call: .; j_call: TRBJ2-3; v_call: TRBV7-9; clone_size: .; cdr3_nt: TGTGCCAGCAGACCCAAGACCGCCACAGATACGCAGTATTTT; cdr3_aa: CASRPKTATDTQYF
d_call: .; j_call: TRBJ1-4; v_call: TRBV5-1; clone_size: many; cdr3_nt: TGCGCCAGCAGCCGAGAAGGAACGGGGGAAAAACTGTTTTTT; cdr3_aa: CASSREGTGEKLFF
d_call: .; j_call: TRBJ2-1; v_call: TRBV12-3/TRBV12-4; clone_size: many; cdr3_nt: TGTGCCAGCAGTCAAATGGTCTACAATGAGCAGTTCTTC; cdr3_aa: CASSQMVYNEQFF
d_call: TRBD1; j_call: TRBJ1-1; v_call: TRBV20-1; clone_size: medium-sized; cdr3_nt: TGCAGTGCCGCCCGACAGGGACGACATGAAGCTTTCTTT; cdr3_aa: CSAARQGRHEAFF
d_call: TRBD1; j_call: TRBJ1-3; v_call: TRBV2; clone_size: many; cdr3_nt: TGTGCCAGCAGTGAAGTGGGTACGGACAGGGTCTTCTCTGGAAACGCCATATATTTT; cdr3_aa: CASSEVGTDRVFSGNAIYF
d_call: .; j_call: TRBJ2-3; v_call: TRBV19; clone_size: .; cdr3_nt: TGTGCCAGTAGTAAAGGGGATTGGGTCTCTATCACATATACGCAGTATTTT; cdr3_aa: CASSKGDWVSITYTQYF
d_call: TRBD1; j_call: TRBJ2-7; v_call: TRBV6-5; clone_size: .; cdr3_nt: TGTGCCAGCAGTTACTCGAGTCTTGGGACAGGGTTCCCCGAGCAGTACTTC; cdr3_aa: CASSYSSLGTGFPEQYF
d_call: .; j_call: TRBJ1-6; v_call: TRBV7-2; clone_size: medium-sized; cdr3_nt: TGTGCCAGCAGCTTAGCAGAGGGAATTGGTTCACCCCTCCACTTT; cdr3_aa: CASSLAEGIGSPLHF